This T cell receptor (beta chain) was sequenced during a study of molecular identifiers for immune sequencing clone quantification. Based on a CD8+CD4-CCR7+CD45RA+ profile, naive CD8 T cells were sorted. Germline V lookup: CDR1 MNHEY, CDR2 SVGEGT. This CDR3 is 16 amino acids long. V lost 5 bases, J lost 3 bases, and 9 bases stayed unmatched. TCRdb reprocessed the PCR reads via MiXCR and lists one record per CDR3 protein. The repertoire holds around 470,000 distinct CDR3 sequences, with 25% as singletons. Sequencing was done on a sample of naive CD8+ T cells from blood, with Jurkat cell RNA spiked in. Subset indicated: FACS-sorted CD8+CD4-CCR7+CD45RA+ naive T cells. This chain joins TRBV6-2 or TRBV6-3 and TRBJ2-2; 7 bases fit TRBD2. The receptor's source is a human donor in good health. Some libraries in this study had Jurkat cell RNA spiked in. The CDR3 sequence: CASSPLGGIYTGELFF. As DNA, the CDR3 is TGTGCCAGCAGTCCCTTGGGGGGGATCTACACCGGGGAGCTGTTTTTT.